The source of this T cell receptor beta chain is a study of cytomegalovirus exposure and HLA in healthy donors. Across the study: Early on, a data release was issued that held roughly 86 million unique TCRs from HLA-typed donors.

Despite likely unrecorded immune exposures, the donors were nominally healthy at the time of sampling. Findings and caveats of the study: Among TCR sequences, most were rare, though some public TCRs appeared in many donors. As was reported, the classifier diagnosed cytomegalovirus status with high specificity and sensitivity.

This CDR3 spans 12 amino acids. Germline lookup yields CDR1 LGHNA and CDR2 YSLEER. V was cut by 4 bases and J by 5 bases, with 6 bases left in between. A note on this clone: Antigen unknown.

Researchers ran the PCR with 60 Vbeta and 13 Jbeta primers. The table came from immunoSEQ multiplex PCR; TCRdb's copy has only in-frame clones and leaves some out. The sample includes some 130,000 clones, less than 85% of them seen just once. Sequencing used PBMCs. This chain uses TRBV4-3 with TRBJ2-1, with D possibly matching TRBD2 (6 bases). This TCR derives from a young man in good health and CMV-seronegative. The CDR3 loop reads CASSRGDNEQFF. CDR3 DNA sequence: TGCGCCAGCAGCCGGGGGGACAATGAGCAGTTCTTC.